These T cell receptor beta chains were read from a single sample in a study of T cell responses to AZD1222 COVID-19 vaccine. Profiled with immunoSEQ multiplex PCR; TCRdb holds only in-frame clones, not every one. The table includes roughly 110,000 clones, 75% to 95% detected once. The specimen comprised peripheral blood, sampled 28 days after the second AZD1222 dose. Receptor source: an adult who received the AZD1222 COVID-19 vaccine. Each CDR3 is given with its conserved first and last residue. Fields, in order: D gene, J gene, V gene, clone size, CDR3 DNA, CDR3 protein. The D gene is left open where the match is weak. Rows may omit the clone size; those that give it use once, few, many or a size class.

- TRBJ1-6 TRBV18 - TGTGCCAGCTCACCACCAGGGAGATCTTCACCCCTCCACTTT CASSPPGRSSPLHF
- TRBJ1-6 TRBV7-9 once TGTGCCAGCAGACGTCCAGGGGCCGATAATTCACCCCTCCACTTT CASRRPGADNSPLHF
TRBD2 TRBJ2-7 TRBV5-1 - TGCGCCAGCAGCTTCCTGACTAGCGGGTCCTACGAGCAGTACTTC CASSFLTSGSYEQYF
TRBD1 TRBJ1-4 TRBV5-1 once TGCGCCAGCAGCTTGGGGGACAGAGCGAATGAAAAACTGTTTTTT CASSLGDRANEKLFF
TRBD2 TRBJ2-5 TRBV3-1/TRBV3-2 - TGTGCCAGCAGCCAACTAGCGGGGCAAGAGACCCAGTACTTC CASSQLAGQETQYF
TRBD2 TRBJ2-1 TRBV5-8 - TGTGCCAGCAGCAAGACTAGCGCTGATGAGCAGTTCTTC CASSKTSADEQFF
- TRBJ1-5 TRBV30 - TGTGCCTGGAGGGAACAGGGACGGTTCAATCAGCCCCAGCATTTT CAWREQGRFNQPQHF
- TRBJ1-1 TRBV7-9 - TGTGCCAGCAGCTTAAGCACAGTCAACACTGAAGCTTTCTTT CASSLSTVNTEAFF
- TRBJ1-4 TRBV10-3 - TGTGCCATCAGTGATGGTACAGGCTCGAATGAAAAACTGTTTTTT CAISDGTGSNEKLFF
- TRBJ1-1 TRBV19 - TGTGCCAGCAAGGGTGGCACTGAAGCTTTCTTT CASKGGTEAFF
- TRBJ1-3 TRBV6-1 medium-sized TGTGCCAGCAGTCAAGACGCGGCCGGAGGGGATTTT CASSQDAAGGDF
- TRBJ1-3 TRBV7-2 - TGTGCCAGCAGCTTAGGTGGGGCAGCAAGCTCTGGAAACACCATATATTTT CASSLGGAASSGNTIYF
TRBD1 TRBJ2-7 TRBV6-5 - TGTGCCAGCAGTTACGGCCGGGACAGGGTTGACGAGCAGTACTTC CASSYGRDRVDEQYF
- TRBJ2-2 TRBV6-5 - TGTGCCAGCAGTTACACAAGACCAGGGACGGGAGGGGAGCTGTTTTTT CASSYTRPGTGGELFF
- TRBJ2-5 TRBV4-3 - TGCGCCAGCAGCCAAGATCTCGGGAGAGAGACCCAGTACTTC CASSQDLGRETQYF
- TRBJ2-3 TRBV19 - TGTGCCAGTAGTAGGGGGGATACGCAGTATTTT CASSRGDTQYF
- TRBJ1-3 TRBV7-2 - TGTGCCAGCAGCTACTCAAGCGGAAACACCATATATTTT CASSYSSGNTIYF